What follows are 32 T cell receptor beta chains derived from one specimen sequenced in a study of identical twins. Via MiXCR, TCRdb re-called the 5' RACE reads, giving one row per CDR3 protein. The table includes about 450,000 distinct CDR3 sequences, around a sixth detected once. The sequenced sample was naive T cells sorted from blood. The receptors stem from a man aged 45 to 65 in good health.

This clonotype was counted ten times or more. The J gene is TRBJ2-5, the V gene TRBV20-1, with D possibly TRBD1 on 6 matching bases. The CDR3 extends over 16 amino acids. Germline loops: CDR1 DFQATT, CDR2 SNEGSKA (reference sequence). V was trimmed by 5 bases and J by 3 bases, leaving 22 bases between them. The CDR3 DNA reads as TGCAGTGCTTCCCCCCCGGGTAGCTCAGGGGAAGAGACCCAGTACTTC. It codes for CSASPPGSSGEETQYF.

The chain uses TRBV7-3 and TRBJ2-5, with 16 bases that match TRBD2. V lost 5 bases and J lost 5; bases outside the gene matches: 5. Germline V lookup: CDR1 SGHTA, CDR2 FQGTGA. The CDR3 has 16 residues. CDR3 sequence (DNA): TGTGCCAGCAGCACGGGACTAGCGGGAGGGGGTGAGACCCAGTACTTC. Translated: CASSTGLAGGGETQYF.

Ten or more counts support this clonotype. The chain has TRBV5-1 and TRBJ1-2, with TRBD1 as a possible D gene (5 bases). Germline V gene sequence: CDR1 SGHRS, CDR2 YFSETQ. This CDR3 comprises 13 residues. V lost 2 bases to trimming and J lost 6 bases, with 11 bases between them. The CDR3 coding sequence is TGCGCCAGCAGCTTTACGGGGCGAGATGGCTACACCTTC. Protein sequence: CASSFTGRDGYTF.

This clonotype was seen repeatedly, ten times or more. Written as DNA, the CDR3 is TGTGCCAGCAGGGAACTAGCGGGGGGGGCTTTTAACACCGGGGAGCTGTTTTTT. Amino acids: CASRELAGGAFNTGELFF. V gene TRBV12-3 or TRBV12-4 combines with J gene TRBJ2-2; 13 positions match TRBD2. CDR3 length: 18 residues. V lost 6 bases, J lost 2 bases, and 9 bases stayed unmatched.

This clonotype was seen more than once but under ten times. V and J are TRBV4-2 and TRBJ2-7; the D gene is possibly TRBD1 (6 bases). This CDR3 has 15 amino acids. Germline V lookup: CDR1 LGHNA, CDR2 YNFKEQ. V lost 0 bases, J lost 3 bases, and 12 bases lay in between. The CDR3 protein is CASSQEFQGNYEQYF. The CDR3 bases are TGTGCCAGCAGCCAAGAGTTCCAGGGGAACTACGAGCAGTACTTC.

The chain joins TRBV4-3 to TRBJ2-5; possibly TRBD1 for D (8 bases). The CDR3 is 17 residues long. Trimming cost V 3 bases and J 1 base, with 18 bases left between them. Germline V CDR1 and CDR2: LGHNA, YSLEER. The CDR3 DNA is TGCGCCAGCAGCCAGATAGGACAGGGAGGGGTCCAAGAGACCCAGTACTTC. This codes for CASSQIGQGGVQETQYF.

This clonotype was recorded many times. V is TRBV6-2 or TRBV6-3 and J is TRBJ2-1, with 11 bases matching TRBD2. The CDR3 loop spans 16 amino acids. The ends lost 6 bases at V and 4 bases at J; junction bases unmatched: 8. Looked up from germline, CDR1 is MNHEY and CDR2 is SVGEGT. Written as DNA, the CDR3 is TGTGCCAGCAGACATGGGACTAGCGGACCATACAATGAGCAGTTCTTC. It codes for CASRHGTSGPYNEQFF.

There are a few counts of this clonotype. CDR3 bases: TGTGCCAGCCGTTACGGGGGGACTAGCCCGGAGACCCAGTACTTC. Translated, it gives CASRYGGTSPETQYF. This rearrangement joins TRBV12-3 or TRBV12-4 to TRBJ2-5, with 9 bases lining up with TRBD2. The CDR3 totals 15 residues. The junction had 12 bases not matched to a gene; V was cut back by 8 bases and J by 5 bases.

The rearrangement joins TRBV6-2 or TRBV6-3 to TRBJ1-2; no definite D call. V gave up 5 bases and J gave up 5 bases, with 9 bases separating them. The CDR3 runs 12 residues. CDR1 is MNHEY and CDR2 is SVGEGT in the germline V gene. The CDR3 bases are TGTGCCAGCAGTCCCTCGCTTTATGGCTACACCTTC. This gives the protein CASSPSLYGYTF.

Ten or more counts support this clonotype. The chain combines TRBV2 with TRBJ2-1, with TRBD2 identical over 10 bases. Germline V lookup: CDR1 SNHLY, CDR2 FYNNEI. The CDR3 extends over 15 amino acids. J gave up 4 bases and V 3 bases, and 3 bases lay outside the gene matches. This CDR3 is CASSEELAGYNEQFF. The CDR3 DNA reads TGTGCCAGCAGTGAGGAACTAGCGGGATACAATGAGCAGTTCTTC.

This clonotype was detected a few times. A read error is possible here, since a much larger clone lies one base away. The chain is built from TRBV27 and TRBJ2-3; D not resolved. Germline CDR1 reads MNHEY; CDR2 reads SMNVEV (reference sequence). The CDR3 has 12 residues. The V gene lost 6 bases and the J gene lost 2 bases, with 6 bases spanning the gap. The CDR3 region has the DNA TGTGCCAGCAGCCATAACACAGATACGCAGTATTTT. Its protein is CASSHNTDTQYF.

This clonotype was seen only a few times. This chain connects TRBV28 to TRBJ2-5; D is unresolved. This CDR3 region has 12 residues. V was trimmed by 6 bases and J by 5 bases, leaving 10 bases between them. CDR1 MDHEN and CDR2 SYDVKM come from the germline V gene. CDR3 in DNA: TGTGCCAGCAGGGATACAGAGGAGACCCAGTACTTC. Translated: CASRDTEETQYF.

This clonotype was recorded a few times. This chain joins TRBV6-1 and TRBJ2-5; TRBD2 might be the D (6 bases). Germline assignment: CDR1 MNHNS and CDR2 SASEGT. The germline V and J ends were trimmed by 6 bases and 1 base, with 15 bases remaining between them. The CDR3 extends over 15 amino acids. The CDR3 sequence is CASSLWREPQETQYF. The CDR3 DNA is TGTGCCAGCAGCCTGTGGAGGGAACCCCAAGAGACCCAGTACTTC.

This clonotype was counted between two and nine times. The chain uses TRBV4-3 and TRBJ2-3, with 7 bases that match TRBD2. CDR1 is LGHNA and CDR2 is YSLEER in the germline V gene. The CDR3 extends over 18 amino acids. Unmatched junction bases numbered 11, after V lost 0 bases and J lost 2 bases. CDR3 sequence reads: CASSQDRGTIPHTDTQYF. The CDR3 DNA sequence: TGCGCCAGCAGCCAAGATCGCGGGACTATTCCTCACACAGATACGCAGTATTTT.

The chain carries TRBV20-1 and TRBJ2-7; 8 bases line up with TRBD1. This CDR3 contains 16 residues. Germline trimming cut 0 bases from V and 3 bases from J; bases unmatched to any gene: 10. In germline, CDR1 is DFQATT, CDR2 SNEGSKA (reference sequence). CDR3 in DNA: TGCAGTGCTAGAGATCGACGGACAGGGATCGGCTACGAGCAGTACTTC. Encoded protein: CSARDRRTGIGYEQYF.

The gene calls are TRBV20-1 and TRBJ1-6; 8 bases are shared with TRBD1. Germline V gene lookup returns CDR1 DFQATT and CDR2 SNEGSKA (reference sequence). The CDR3 is 16 amino acids. V dropped 5 bases and J dropped 0; count of bases not matched to a gene: 6. The CDR3 DNA follows: TGCAGTGCTCCTGACAGGGGAAGCTCCTATAATTCACCCCTCCACTTT. This gives the protein CSAPDRGSSYNSPLHF.

The rearrangement joins TRBV7-9 to TRBJ2-7, with D perhaps being TRBD1 or TRBD2 (5 bases each). The V gene's germline CDR1 is SEHNR and CDR2 FQNEAQ (reference sequence). The CDR3 is 14 amino acids. V was shortened by 3 bases and J by 2 bases, with 11 bases between the two germline ends. The CDR3: CASSFRDGPYEQYF. The CDR3 DNA follows: TGTGCCAGCAGCTTCAGGGACGGACCCTACGAGCAGTACTTC.

J is TRBJ2-7 and V is TRBV5-1; 7 bases line up with TRBD1. V lost 0 bases to trimming and J lost 3 bases; unmatched junction nucleotides: 12. CDR3 length: 17 residues. Per germline, CDR1 SGHRS and CDR2 YFSETQ. DNA of the CDR3: TGCGCCAGCAGCTTGGGGGGACAGTACTTAATCCTCTACGAGCAGTACTTC. It yields the protein CASSLGGQYLILYEQYF.

This clonotype has a count of ten or more. The V call is TRBV7-9, the J call TRBJ2-2; D is unresolved. V was clipped by 5 bases and J by 6 bases, with 16 bases between them. Germline values: CDR1 SEHNR, CDR2 FQNEAQ (reference sequence). CDR3 length equals 15 residues. CDR3 sequence reads: CASSTTLNGAGELFF. The CDR3 region has the DNA TGTGCCAGCAGCACAACCCTAAATGGGGCCGGGGAGCTGTTTTTT. Complete variable domain (other parts from reference TRBV7-9 and TRBJ2-2): DTGVSQNPRHKITKRGQNVTFRCDPISEHNRLYWYRQTLGQGPEFLTYFQNEAQLEKSRLLSDRFSAERPKGSFSTLEIQRTEQGDSAMYLCASSTTLNGAGELFFGEGSRLTVL.

V usage is TRBV12-3 or TRBV12-4 and J usage is TRBJ2-7; D might be TRBD2 (7 bases). This CDR3 region has 15 residues. Trimming stripped 4 bases from V and 2 bases from J, with 15 bases between. CDR3 bases: TGTGCCAGCAGTTCTCTTGGCGGGGGCACCTACGAGCAGTACTTC. This translates into CASSSLGGGTYEQYF.

The table lists this clonotype with a few counts. The chain combines TRBV14 with TRBJ1-1; D is ambiguous. Germline CDR1 is SGHDN and CDR2 is FVKESK. V was shortened by 4 bases and J by 1 base, with 10 bases between the two germline ends. The CDR3 has 14 residues. The CDR3 sequence is CASSLMTGNTEAFF. CDR3 sequence (DNA): TGTGCCAGCAGCCTCATGACGGGGAACACTGAAGCTTTCTTT.

This clonotype was detected ten times or more. The chain recombines TRBV7-2 with TRBJ1-6, with D perhaps TRBD1 (5 bases). The CDR3 length is 14 residues. Germline loops: CDR1 SGHTA, CDR2 FQGNSA. Trimming removed 4 bases at V and 7 bases at J, with 11 bases between. The CDR3 DNA is TGTGCCAGCAGCTCTGGGTGGGGGAATTCACCCCTCCACTTT. Its translation: CASSSGWGNSPLHF.

This clonotype turned up a few times. J is TRBJ1-2 and V is TRBV5-1, with D hard to call. Germline V gene sequence: CDR1 SGHRS, CDR2 YFSETQ. CDR3 length equals 14 residues. The ends were cut back, 0 bases at V and 4 bases at J, with 10 bases in the middle. CDR3 bases: TGCGCCAGCAGCTTGGTAGGGCTGGGCTATGGCTACACCTTC. Its translation: CASSLVGLGYGYTF.

The genes are TRBV20-1 and TRBJ2-5, with D possibly matching TRBD2 (5 bases). Germline CDR1 DFQATT, CDR2 SNEGSKA (reference sequence). V lost 7 bases, J lost 5 bases, and 14 bases lay in between. The CDR3 is made up of 12 amino acids. The CDR3 loop is CSVRMGVETQYF. CDR3 bases: TGCAGTGTCCGGATGGGAGTTGAGACCCAGTACTTC.

Many counts were recorded for this clonotype. The rearrangement uses TRBV7-2 and TRBJ2-1; weak D call: TRBD1 (6 bases). The length of the CDR3 is 13 residues. V lost 5 bases and J lost 7, with 12 bases in between. The germline gives CDR1 SGHTA, CDR2 FQGNSA. The CDR3 loop reads CASSAQGWNEQFF. CDR3 coding DNA: TGTGCCAGCAGCGCACAGGGTTGGAATGAGCAGTTCTTC.

Written as DNA, the CDR3 is TGTGCCAGCAGCCAAGAGGCTGGAAGGGCCAAGACTGAAGCTTTCTTT. It specifies CASSQEAGRAKTEAFF. The chain links TRBV4-2 to TRBJ1-1; D is unresolved. Trimming shortened V by 0 bases and J by 5 bases, and 16 bases separated the two germline ends. The CDR3 is made up of 16 amino acids. Germline lookup yields CDR1 LGHNA and CDR2 YNFKEQ.

The chain uses TRBV12-3 or TRBV12-4 and TRBJ2-1; possible D gene TRBD2, 7 bases. V lost 5 bases to trimming and J lost 5 bases, with 16 bases between them. CDR3 length: 15 residues. The CDR3 DNA is TGTGCCAGCAGTCCCCCGGGGGGCGGCAACAATGAGCAGTTCTTC. This sequence encodes CASSPPGGGNNEQFF.

The chain is built from TRBV21-1 and TRBJ1-4. TRBV21-1 is a listed pseudogene. The CDR3 loop spans 15 amino acids. CDR3 DNA: TGTGCCAGCAGCAAAGTTGGGAGGAGTAATGAAAAACTGTTTTTT. Its protein is CASSKVGRSNEKLFF.

This clonotype was recorded at least ten times. The V and J genes are TRBV20-1 and TRBJ2-1, with 11 bases lining up with TRBD2. V shed 6 bases and J 7 bases; nucleotides not matched to a gene: 8. Germline lookup yields CDR1 DFQATT and CDR2 SNEGSKA (reference sequence). The CDR3 length is 14 residues. CDR3 DNA sequence: TGCAGTGCCAGGGGGACTAGCGGTAGGAATGAGCAGTTCTTC. Protein: CSARGTSGRNEQFF.

This clonotype has only a few counts. V gene TRBV6-2 or TRBV6-3 combines with J gene TRBJ2-5, with 12 nucleotides matching TRBD2. CDR1 and CDR2 from the germline V gene are MNHEY and SVGEGT. J lost 3 bases, V lost 6 bases, and 2 bases had no gene match. The CDR3 loop spans 14 amino acids. CDR3 nucleotide sequence: TGTGCCAGCAGCCGACTAGCGGGGGAAGAGACCCAGTACTTC. Translation gives CASSRLAGEETQYF.

In this sample, this clonotype turned up many times. The chain links TRBV30 to TRBJ2-1; 7 bases line up with TRBD2. The V gene's germline CDR1 is GTSNPN and CDR2 SVGIG (reference sequence). There are 11 residues in the CDR3. Germline trimming cut 5 bases from V and 9 bases from J; bases unmatched to any gene: 4. This CDR3 is CAWGRTSEQFF. CDR3 nucleotides: TGTGCCTGGGGTCGGACTAGTGAGCAGTTCTTC. The full variable domain, its missing parts supplied by reference TRBV30 and TRBJ2-1, is SQTIHQWPATLVQPVGSPLSLECTVEGTSNPNLYWYRQAAGRGLQLLFYSVGIGQISSEVPQNLSASRPQDRQFILSSKKLLLSDSGFYLCAWGRTSEQFFGPGTRLTVL.

Worth noting for this clonotype: A much larger clone differs from this one at a single base, so this may be a read error. The J gene is TRBJ2-4, the V gene TRBV2; D perhaps matches TRBD1 (5 bases). The CDR3 spans 16 residues. The germline V gene has CDR1 SNHLY and CDR2 FYNNEI. CDR3 DNA sequence: TGTGCCAGCAGTGAATCGGTGGTCAGGGCCAAAAGCATTCAGTACTTC. Translating it yields CASSESVVRAKSIQYF.